This T cell receptor (beta chain) originates from a study of blood T cell repertoires in COVID-19. Study in general: Italy, Spain and the United States were the sources of the convalescent and acute COVID-19 samples.

Individuals aged roughly 18 to 95 years were recruited from about two dozen US areas. Donors in Cohort 3 counted as recovered after two negative PCRs, clearance, or symptom resolution. In the source study's methods: Amplification from reference gene primers served as the basis for estimated nucleated cell counts. Clones were read by immunoSEQ multiplex PCR, and TCRdb kept only the in-frame ones, dropping some. V and J calls and clone size are copied from that table; D and trimming were computed from the DNA. The data show 140,000 to 150,000 clones, roughly 80% seen once. Per germline, CDR1 LGHDT and CDR2 YNNKEL (reference sequence). V gave up 4 bases and J gave up 7 bases; unmatched junction bases: 8. The length of the CDR3 is 16 residues. This clone was counted a few times.

Specimen: PBMCs or T cells enriched from blood (not recorded which). This receptor was obtained from a middle-aged woman who had recovered from COVID-19. This rearrangement joins TRBV3-1 (or the pseudogene TRBV3-2) to TRBJ2-1; 12 bases line up with TRBD2. The chain's CDR3 is CASSPLAGGPKNEQFF. For the CDR3, the DNA is TGTGCCAGCAGCCCTCTAGCGGGGGGGCCGAAGAATGAGCAGTTCTTC.